The entry below gives a single TCR beta chain sequence along with its context. This specimen comes from a study of blood T cells in healthy people across ages. The wider study: Per two T cells, about one barcoded beta molecule was captured through template switching.

Using a J-beta primer mix together with a sample-barcoded 5' primer, a second PCR was run for roughly 7 to 11 cycles. MiXCR, applied by TCRdb to the 5' RACE reads, yields one record per CDR3 protein. The sample holds some 880,000 distinct CDR3 sequences, 35% to 40% seen once. The length of the CDR3 is 16 residues. Per germline, CDR1 MNHNY and CDR2 SVGAGI (reference sequence). Trimming removed 2 bases from V and 6 bases from J; junction bases left unmatched: 12. The TCR originated in a man between 18 and 29 years old in good health. Sequencing was performed on blood. The chain recombines TRBV6-6 with TRBJ1-1; TRBD1 matches 7 bases. The CDR3 protein is CASSYPYQGVEAEAFF. For the CDR3, the DNA is TGTGCCAGCAGTTACCCTTATCAGGGGGTGGAGGCTGAAGCTTTCTTT.